What follows are 2 T cell receptor beta chains derived from one specimen sequenced in a study of T cell responses to AZD1222 COVID-19 vaccine. The table came from immunoSEQ multiplex PCR; TCRdb's copy has only in-frame clones and leaves some out. The data hold around 150,000 clones, with about 92% observed a single time. This material consisted of peripheral blood, taken 28 days after the second AZD1222 dose. The source is an adult who received the AZD1222 COVID-19 vaccine.

This clone was seen more than once but under ten times. V gene TRBV24-1 combines with J gene TRBJ1-3; possibly TRBD1 for D (5 bases). Germline-derived CDR1 and CDR2 are KGHDR and SFDVKD. The V gene lost 7 bases and the J gene lost 9 bases, with 15 bases spanning the gap. This CDR3 region has 13 residues. DNA of the CDR3: TGTGCCACCAGCGGGGCGCTGGACGGCACCATATATTTT. Its translation: CATSGALDGTIYF.

The V gene is TRBV7-2, the J gene TRBJ1-1; 9 nucleotides line up with TRBD1. CDR1 is SGHTA, CDR2 FQGNSA, per germline. The CDR3 spans 18 residues. V gave up 2 bases and J gave up 4 bases; unmatched junction bases: 14. The DNA for the CDR3 is TGTGCCAGCAGCTTAAGTCGAGTAATGACAGGGGGGACCACTGAAGCTTTCTTT. This gives the protein CASSLSRVMTGGTTEAFF.